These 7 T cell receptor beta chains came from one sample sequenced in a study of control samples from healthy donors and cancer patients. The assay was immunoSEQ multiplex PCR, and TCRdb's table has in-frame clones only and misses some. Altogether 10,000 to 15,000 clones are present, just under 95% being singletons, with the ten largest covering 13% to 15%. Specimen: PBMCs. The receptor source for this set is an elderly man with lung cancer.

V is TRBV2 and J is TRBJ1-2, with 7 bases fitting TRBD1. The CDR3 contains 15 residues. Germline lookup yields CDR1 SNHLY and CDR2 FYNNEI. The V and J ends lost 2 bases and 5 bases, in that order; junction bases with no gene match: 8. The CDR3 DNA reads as TGTGCCAGCAGTGAACAGGGGGGTTCGGGTTATGGCTACACCTTC. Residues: CASSEQGGSGYGYTF.

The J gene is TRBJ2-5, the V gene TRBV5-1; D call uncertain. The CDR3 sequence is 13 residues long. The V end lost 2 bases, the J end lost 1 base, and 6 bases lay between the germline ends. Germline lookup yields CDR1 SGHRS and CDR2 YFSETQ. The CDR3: CASSLTTQETQYF. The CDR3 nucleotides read TGCGCCAGCAGCTTAACTACCCAAGAGACCCAGTACTTC.

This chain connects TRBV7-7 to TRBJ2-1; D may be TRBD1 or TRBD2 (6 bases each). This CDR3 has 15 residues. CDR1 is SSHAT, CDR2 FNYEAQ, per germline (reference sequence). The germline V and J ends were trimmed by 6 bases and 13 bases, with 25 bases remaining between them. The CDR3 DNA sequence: TGTGCCAGCAGGGAGGGGCAGGGGTTGGCGGAGACCCAGTTCTTC. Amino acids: CASREGQGLAETQFF.

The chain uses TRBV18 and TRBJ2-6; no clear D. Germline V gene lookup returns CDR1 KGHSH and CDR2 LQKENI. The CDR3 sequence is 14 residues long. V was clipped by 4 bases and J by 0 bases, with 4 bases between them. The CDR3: CASSLGSGANVLTF. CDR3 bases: TGTGCCAGCTCACTTGGCTCTGGGGCCAACGTCCTGACTTTC.

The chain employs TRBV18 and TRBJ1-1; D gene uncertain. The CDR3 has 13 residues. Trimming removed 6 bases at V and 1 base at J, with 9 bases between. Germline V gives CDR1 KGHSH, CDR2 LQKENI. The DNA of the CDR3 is TGTGCCAGCTCCGCCGACCGGAACACTGAAGCTTTCTTT. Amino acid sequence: CASSADRNTEAFF.

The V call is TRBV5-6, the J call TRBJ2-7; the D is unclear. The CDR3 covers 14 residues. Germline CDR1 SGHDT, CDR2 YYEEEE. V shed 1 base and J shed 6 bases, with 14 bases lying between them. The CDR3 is CASSLSGLPSEQYV. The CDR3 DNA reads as TGTGCCAGCAGCTTGTCGGGCTTACCGTCCGAGCAGTACGTC.

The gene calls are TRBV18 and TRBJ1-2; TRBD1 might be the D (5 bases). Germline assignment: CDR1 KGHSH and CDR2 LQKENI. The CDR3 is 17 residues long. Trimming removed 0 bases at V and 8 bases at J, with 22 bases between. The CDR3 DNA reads TGTGCCAGCTCACCACCTGACCTACCGGGACGACGCGACGGCTACACCTTC. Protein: CASSPPDLPGRRDGYTF.